The 26 T cell receptor beta chains below were found in one sample sequenced in a study of regulatory T cells in long-lasting Graves disease. Sample time point: newly diagnosed GD, antithyroid drugs for less than 3 months. PBMC RNA was the source of the TCR library. Arm-PCR of CDR3 regions with iRepertoire HTBI primers generated TCR beta libraries. TCRdb itself ran the multiplex PCR reads through MiXCR, one entry per CDR3 protein. This table holds hundreds of thousands of distinct CDR3 sequences, about 16% found once. This same sample was also part of a study on T cells in Graves' hyperthyroidism and ophthalmopathy.

Sequenced here: peripheral blood mononuclear cells (PBMCs), sampled at new diagnosis, from a patient treated with antithyroid drugs. These receptors all come from a woman aged 25 to 39 with Graves disease.

This sequence joins TRBV5-1 and TRBJ1-1; D unresolved. The CDR3 runs 14 residues. The germline V and J ends were trimmed by 2 bases and 2 bases, with 10 bases remaining between them. Germline CDR1 SGHRS, CDR2 YFSETQ. Here the CDR3 DNA reads TGCGCCAGCAGCTTTTACGGGGATAACACTGAAGCTTTCTTT. It translates to CASSFYGDNTEAFF.

V is TRBV19 and J is TRBJ2-1; D may be TRBD1 or TRBD2 (5 bases each). This CDR3 is 16 amino acids long. Trimming took off 3 bases at V and 0 bases at J, with 12 bases between the two ends. Per the germline V gene, CDR1 is LNHDA and CDR2 is SQIVND (reference sequence). The DNA of the CDR3 is TGTGCCAGTAGTATTGAGGGGACGAGCTCCTACAATGAGCAGTTCTTC. Translated: CASSIEGTSSYNEQFF.

This clonotype was picked up one time. J is TRBJ1-5 and V is TRBV12-3 or TRBV12-4, with a possible D match to TRBD1 (6 bases). CDR3 length: 16 amino acids. V shed 4 bases and J shed 2 bases, with 15 bases lying between them. CDR3 loop: CASSSHLGGGNQPQHF. Here the CDR3 DNA reads TGTGCCAGCAGTTCCCACCTAGGGGGAGGCAATCAGCCCCAGCATTTT.

Many counts were recorded for this clonotype. The rearrangement links TRBV24-1 to TRBJ1-1; TRBD1 aligns across 7 bases. CDR3 length: 14 amino acids. Trimming took 7 bases from V and 0 from J; bases not matched to a gene: 4. Germline V CDR1 and CDR2: KGHDR, SFDVKD. For the CDR3, the DNA is TGTGCCACCAGCCAGACAGGGCTGAACACTGAAGCTTTCTTT. This sequence encodes CATSQTGLNTEAFF.

The chain links TRBV3-1 to TRBJ1-1; TRBD1 aligns across 9 bases. The ends lost 7 bases at V and 10 bases at J; junction bases unmatched: 13. The CDR3 consists of 14 residues. Germline CDR1 and CDR2: LGHDT and YNNKEL (reference sequence). The CDR3 protein is CASMQVGTGQTAFF. CDR3 DNA: TGTGCCAGCATGCAGGTCGGGACAGGGCAAACAGCTTTCTTT.

The table lists this clonotype with a few counts. CDR3 bases: TGTGCCAGCAGCCAAGCATGGCGGACCGGGGAGCTGTTTTTT. The encoded protein is CASSQAWRTGELFF. The J gene is TRBJ2-2, the V gene TRBV3-1; D gene unclear. Germline V gene lookup returns CDR1 LGHDT and CDR2 YNNKEL (reference sequence). Trimming pared 1 base from V and 5 bases from J, leaving 8 bases between. The CDR3 extends over 14 amino acids.

The rearrangement links TRBV2 to TRBJ2-3; 7 bases line up with TRBD2. The junction had 12 bases not matched to a gene; V was cut back by 10 bases and J by 5 bases. In germline, CDR1 is SNHLY, CDR2 FYNNEI. The CDR3 runs 14 residues. The CDR3 bases are TGTGCCAACGGAATGAGGTCTAGCGGAGATACGCAGTATTTT. It is translated as CANGMRSSGDTQYF.

This clonotype was seen a single time. One end of the junction does not line up with germline, which may come from a read error. J is TRBJ2-7 and V is TRBV15, with 9 nucleotides matching TRBD2. CDR1 LNHNV and CDR2 YYDKDF come from the germline V gene (reference sequence). This CDR3 contains 13 residues. In DNA form, the CDR3 reads TGTGCCACCAGCGGTCCGGGACTAGCAAAAGCTCACTTC. Its translation: CATSGPGLAKAHF.

The chain combines TRBV4-2 with TRBJ1-5; D possibly corresponds to TRBD1 (6 bases). The germline gives CDR1 LGHNA, CDR2 YNFKEQ. Trimming stripped 4 bases from V and 6 bases from J, with 19 bases between. This CDR3 spans 16 amino acids. The CDR3 DNA sequence: TGTGCCAGCAGCCCCCGGGGGGGGGCAGAGAGTCAGCCCCAGCATTTT. Translated, it gives CASSPRGGAESQPQHF.

This clonotype was detected many times. The chain carries TRBV12-3 or TRBV12-4 and TRBJ2-2; TRBD2 aligns across 7 bases. V was pared by 5 bases and J by 2 bases, with 8 bases of the junction left unmatched. This CDR3 is 16 amino acids long. CDR3 DNA sequence: TGTGCCAGCAGTCTTCGACTAGCTAGAAACACCGGGGAGCTGTTTTTT. This sequence encodes CASSLRLARNTGELFF.

This rearrangement joins TRBV5-1 to TRBJ2-6, with D possibly TRBD2 on 5 matching bases. With 1 base removed from V and 0 bases from J, the gap between germline ends came to 17 bases. Germline V gene sequence: CDR1 SGHRS, CDR2 YFSETQ. The CDR3 runs to 19 residues. CDR3 in amino acids: CASSLSGSGSFSGANVLTF. The DNA of the CDR3 is TGCGCCAGCAGCTTGAGCGGCAGCGGCTCATTCTCTGGGGCCAACGTCCTGACTTTC.

There are many counts of this clonotype. The V and J genes are TRBV11-2 and TRBJ2-1, with 16 positions matching TRBD2. The length of the CDR3 is 18 residues. Germline values: CDR1 SGHAT, CDR2 FQNNGV. V shed 0 bases, J shed 10 bases, and the junction held 9 bases outside the gene matches. Here the CDR3 reads CASSLDPGLAGGPREQFF. CDR3 nucleotides: TGTGCCAGCAGCTTAGATCCGGGACTAGCGGGAGGGCCCAGGGAGCAGTTCTTC.

About this clonotype: A much larger clone differs by one base, so this may be a read error. This chain joins TRBV4-2 and TRBJ2-1; the match to TRBD2 covers 12 bases. The trim removed 3 bases at V and 6 bases at J, leaving 9 bases unmatched. Germline V CDR1 and CDR2: LGHNA, YNFKEQ. CDR3 size: 17 residues. CDR3: CASSQGNGLAGSNEQFF. In DNA, the CDR3 is TGTGCCAGCAGCCAGGGCAACGGACTAGCGGGAAGCAATGAGCAGTTCTTC.

This clonotype was seen only a few times. With a much larger clone just one base away, this may be a read error. This CDR3 is CASSFDRSSYNEQFF. CDR3 in DNA: TGTGCCAGCAGTTTCGACAGGAGCTCCTACAATGAGCAGTTCTTC. The chain combines TRBV3-1 with TRBJ2-1, with D perhaps matching TRBD1 (6 bases). The CDR3 length is 15 residues. The V and J ends lost 6 bases and 0 bases respectively, with 12 bases between them. The germline gives CDR1 LGHDT, CDR2 YNNKEL (reference sequence).

This clonotype was recorded a few times. The chain has TRBV6-1 and TRBJ1-4, with TRBD1 matching 8 bases. Germline V gene data show CDR1 as MNHNS and CDR2 as SASEGT. The CDR3 covers 13 residues. J lost 7 bases, V lost 9 bases, and 7 bases had no gene match. CDR3 region: CASQQGVIEKLFF. In DNA, the CDR3 is TGTGCCAGTCAACAGGGGGTAATTGAAAAACTGTTTTTT.

The sample holds a few counts of this clonotype. This chain uses TRBV24-1 with TRBJ1-1, with D possibly matching TRBD1 (5 bases). CDR1 is KGHDR and CDR2 is SFDVKD in the germline V gene. V was cut by 5 bases and J by 7 bases, with 7 bases left in between. This CDR3 has 11 amino acids. The CDR3 region has the DNA TGTGCCACCAGTGGTGGGGGTGAAGCTTTCTTT. Translating it yields CATSGGGEAFF.

This clonotype was counted many times. The chain has TRBV11-2 and TRBJ1-4; 10 bases map to TRBD1. Germline values: CDR1 SGHAT, CDR2 FQNNGV. V gave up 5 bases and J gave up 8 bases; unmatched junction bases: 5. The CDR3 runs 14 residues. CDR3 sequence (DNA): TGTGCCAGCAGCAACCGACAGGGGGCCGAAAAACTGTTTTTT. Its protein product is CASSNRQGAEKLFF.

This clonotype was seen ten or more times. V is TRBV27 and J is TRBJ1-1; a weak D match, TRBD1 (6 bases). This CDR3 region has 17 residues. Germline values: CDR1 MNHEY, CDR2 SMNVEV (reference sequence). Trimming took 5 bases from V and 5 from J, leaving 24 bases between them. The CDR3 spells CASSNHEYRGVWTEAFF. CDR3 nucleotide sequence: TGTGCCAGCAGTAATCACGAATATAGGGGGGTCTGGACTGAAGCTTTCTTT.

This clonotype was detected many times. The chain uses TRBV2 and TRBJ1-5, with 7 bases matching TRBD1. The CDR3 loop spans 15 amino acids. Germline V gives CDR1 SNHLY, CDR2 FYNNEI. With 11 bases clipped from V and 3 bases from J, the junction kept 13 bases outside the gene matches. The CDR3 loop reads CASKQQGTDNQPQHF. Written as DNA, the CDR3 is TGTGCCTCCAAACAACAGGGGACCGACAATCAGCCCCAGCATTTT.

This CDR3 is CSAEDMTDTQYF. The CDR3 DNA reads TGCAGTGCTGAGGATATGACAGATACGCAGTATTTT. V is TRBV20-1 and J is TRBJ2-3; D gene ambiguous. This CDR3 comprises 12 residues. CDR1 and CDR2 from the germline V gene are DFQATT and SNEGSKA (reference sequence). V was clipped by 5 bases and J by 3 bases, with 9 bases between them.

CDR3 nucleotides: TGTGCCAGCAGCCAGCTTTTTGGCTACGAGCAGTACTTC. Its protein product is CASSQLFGYEQYF. The rearrangement joins TRBV3-1 to TRBJ2-7; D remains unclear. V was pared by 3 bases and J by 3 bases, with 9 bases between. Germline V gene sequence: CDR1 LGHDT, CDR2 YNNKEL (reference sequence). The CDR3 consists of 13 residues.

This clonotype was counted a few times. CDR3 in DNA: TGCAGTGCTAGAGAGAATTGGGAAAATGGCTACACCTTC. Its protein is CSARENWENGYTF. V and J are TRBV20-1 and TRBJ1-2; D not resolved. V was cut by 0 bases and J by 6 bases, with 11 bases left in between. The CDR3 consists of 13 residues. The germline V gene has CDR1 DFQATT and CDR2 SNEGSKA (reference sequence).

This clonotype was seen ten or more times. This rearrangement joins TRBV28 to TRBJ1-4, with 8 bases that match TRBD1. Germline trimming cut 5 bases from V and 8 bases from J; bases unmatched to any gene: 16. The CDR3 loop spans 17 amino acids. Germline CDR1 is MDHEN and CDR2 is SYDVKM. CDR3 loop: CASSADRGRRWDEKLFF. The CDR3 bases are TGTGCCAGCAGTGCCGACAGGGGAAGGCGGTGGGACGAAAAACTGTTTTTT.

This clonotype appeared many times. The rearrangement links TRBV4-1 to TRBJ1-5; a possible D gene is TRBD1 (6 bases). The CDR3 contains 14 residues. CDR1 is MGHRA and CDR2 is YSYEKL in the germline V gene. Trimming removed 1 base from V and 5 bases from J, with 9 bases in between. The CDR3, as DNA: TGCGCCAGCAGCCAAGGAAGGGGGGATCAGCCCCAGCATTTT. Translating it yields CASSQGRGDQPQHF.

This clonotype was observed many times. The chain is built from TRBV7-3 and TRBJ1-1; D gene unclear. Germline V gene lookup returns CDR1 SGHTA and CDR2 FQGTGA. The CDR3 spans 15 residues. Deletions cut 5 bases from V and 7 bases from J, with 20 bases between. In DNA, the CDR3 is TGTGCCAGCAGCCCCCAACGCAGGATAGGAATTGAAGCTTTCTTT. The encoded protein is CASSPQRRIGIEAFF. The full variable domain, its missing parts supplied by reference TRBV7-3 and TRBJ1-1, is GAGVSQTPSNKVTEKGKYVELRCDPISGHTALYWYRQSLGQGPEFLIYFQGTGAADDSGLPNDRFFAVRPEGSVSTLKIQRTERGDSAVYLCASSPQRRIGIEAFFGQGTRLTVV.

This clonotype was detected ten times or more. The chain carries TRBV20-1 and TRBJ2-1; the D is unclear. Germline assignment: CDR1 DFQATT and CDR2 SNEGSKA (reference sequence). The CDR3 extends over 12 amino acids. The CDR3 region has the DNA TGCAGCTCCCGGGTCTCCTACAATGAGCAGTTCTTC. Translating it yields CSSRVSYNEQFF.